The present T cell receptor beta chain was sequenced within a study of T-cell reconstitution after alpha-beta-depleted transplantation in children. Study outcomes and limitations: T-cell counts and diversity at one year following transplant were attributed mainly to newly produced T cells. Several hundred rapidly expanded clones from non-depleted graft cells reportedly supplied alpha-beta T cells about two months post-transplant. Recipient T cells and thymic progenitors that survived gave rise to the high TCRbeta diversity observed at day 60 in some patients.

This clonotype was recorded many times. Its cognate antigen is unknown. After removal of 2 bases from V and 3 bases from J, the junction contained 5 bases not matched to a gene. CDR1 is SGHRS, CDR2 YFSETQ, per germline. This CDR3 spans 15 amino acids. This sample's TCRbeta library carried unique molecular identifier barcodes. Via MiXCR, TCRdb re-called the PCR reads, giving one row per CDR3 protein. The sample has 670,000 or so distinct CDR3 sequences, about an eighth seen once. This TCR was recovered from a girl aged 2-10 years with congenital amegakaryocytic thrombocytopenia, due to receive a stem cell transplant. The chain links TRBV5-1 to TRBJ2-7; 10 nucleotides line up with TRBD1. This specimen consisted of PBMCs, obtained before TCRalphabeta/CD19-depleted stem cell transplant. For the CDR3, the DNA is TGCGCCAGCAGCTTTCTTGGGACAGGGGACTACGAGCAGTACTTC. This sequence encodes CASSFLGTGDYEQYF.